The 16 T cell receptor beta chains below come from one sample, sequenced in a study of T cell responses to AZD1222 COVID-19 vaccine. Generated by immunoSEQ multiplex PCR, the TCRdb table keeps only in-frame clones and is missing some. The sample records 150,000 or so clones, about nine tenths being singletons. The sequenced sample was peripheral blood, obtained on day 0 of AZD1222 vaccination. The source of these receptors is an adult in good health.

The chain couples TRBV5-1 to TRBJ1-1; TRBD1 might be the D (5 bases). Germline V gives CDR1 SGHRS, CDR2 YFSETQ. Between the trimmed V and J ends, which lost 0 bases and 1 base, there was a span of 10 bases. The CDR3 loop spans 15 amino acids. CDR3 sequence: CASSLGAGTNTEAFF. The CDR3, as DNA: TGCGCCAGCAGCTTGGGTGCAGGGACGAACACTGAAGCTTTCTTT.

The genes are TRBV7-9 and TRBJ2-1; the match to TRBD1 covers 10 bases. The V and J ends lost 4 bases and 8 bases, in that order; junction bases with no gene match: 8. Per the germline V gene, CDR1 is SEHNR and CDR2 is FQNEAQ (reference sequence). CDR3 length equals 15 residues. CDR3 sequence: CASSYRDRGADEQFF. Written as DNA, the CDR3 is TGTGCCAGCAGCTACCGGGACAGGGGAGCTGATGAGCAGTTCTTC.

This rearrangement joins TRBV18 to TRBJ1-3; D is possibly TRBD1 (5 bases). The germline V gene has CDR1 KGHSH and CDR2 LQKENI. The CDR3 covers 15 residues. The V gene lost 0 bases and the J gene lost 6 bases, with 12 bases spanning the gap. In nucleotides, the CDR3 is TGTGCCAGCTCACCACCGTCCAGGGACGCAAACACCATATATTTT. Translated, it gives CASSPPSRDANTIYF.

The sample holds a few counts of this clone. This rearrangement joins TRBV27 to TRBJ1-1; 7 bases are a match to TRBD1. The CDR3 has 15 residues. Germline trimming cut 5 bases from V and 4 bases from J; bases unmatched to any gene: 10. Germline CDR1 MNHEY, CDR2 SMNVEV (reference sequence). In DNA, the CDR3 is TGTGCCAGCAGTATCCAGGGGGTACGAGGCACTGAAGCTTTCTTT. This encodes CASSIQGVRGTEAFF.

This clone turned up a few times. This chain connects TRBV10-3 to TRBJ2-7; D tentatively fits TRBD1 or TRBD2 (5 bases each). V lost 0 bases to trimming and J lost 6 bases, with 15 bases between them. This CDR3 spans 15 amino acids. The germline V gene has CDR1 ENHRY and CDR2 SYGVKD. The CDR3 loop reads CAISESGTSFGEQYF. CDR3 bases: TGTGCCATCAGTGAGTCCGGGACCTCCTTTGGCGAGCAGTACTTC.

The rearrangement links TRBV25-1 to TRBJ2-3; possibly TRBD2 for D (6 bases). CDR3 length equals 17 residues. Germline loops: CDR1 MGHDK, CDR2 SYGVNS. The V and J ends lost 0 bases and 3 bases respectively, with 16 bases between them. Here the CDR3 reads CASSEYGSGGGTDTQYF. In DNA, the CDR3 is TGTGCCAGCAGTGAATATGGCTCCGGGGGTGGTACAGATACGCAGTATTTT.

The J gene is TRBJ1-5, the V gene TRBV7-2; D is perhaps TRBD1 (5 bases). There are 15 residues in the CDR3. V was cut by 0 bases and J by 4 bases, with 10 bases left in between. Germline CDR1 is SGHTA and CDR2 is FQGNSA. This CDR3 is CASSLAGTGNQPQHF. CDR3 nucleotides: TGTGCCAGCAGCTTAGCAGGGACGGGGAATCAGCCCCAGCATTTT.

This chain joins TRBV2 and TRBJ1-3, with 9 nucleotides matching TRBD1. This CDR3 has 15 residues. The J segment lost 7 bases and the V segment lost 3 bases, leaving 7 bases of the junction unmatched. Germline CDR1 SNHLY, CDR2 FYNNEI. CDR3 in DNA: TGTGCCAGCAGTGACGGGACAGGGTTGGGGAACACCATATATTTT. Protein: CASSDGTGLGNTIYF.

The chain links TRBV11-2 to TRBJ1-6; no clear D gene. CDR1 SGHAT and CDR2 FQNNGV come from the germline V gene. Trimming removed 0 bases from V and 7 bases from J, with 4 bases in between. This CDR3 has 13 residues. The CDR3 region is CASSLDQNSPLHF. The CDR3 region has the DNA TGTGCCAGCAGCTTAGATCAGAATTCACCCCTCCACTTT.

The chain carries TRBV19 and TRBJ2-1; 10 nucleotides line up with TRBD2. The germline V gene has CDR1 LNHDA and CDR2 SQIVND (reference sequence). The CDR3 has 15 residues. V gave up 7 bases and J gave up 4 bases; unmatched junction bases: 7. The CDR3 nucleotides read TGTGCCAGTATCCGAACTAGCGGGATTTACAATGAGCAGTTCTTC. Residues: CASIRTSGIYNEQFF. Full variable domain (rest looked up from reference TRBV19 and TRBJ2-1): DGGITQSPKYLFRKEGQNVTLSCEQNLNHDAMYWYRQDPGQGLRLIYYSQIVNDFQKGDIAEGYSVSREKKESFPLTVTSAQKNPTAFYLCASIRTSGIYNEQFFGPGTRLTVL.

The rearrangement joins TRBV11-1 to TRBJ1-1; 9 bases are a match to TRBD1. Trimming took 8 bases from V and 5 from J; bases not matched to a gene: 12. The CDR3 sequence is 15 residues long. Looked up from germline, CDR1 is SGHAT and CDR2 is FQDESV (reference sequence). The CDR3 protein is CASFAARTGDTEAFF. The DNA of the CDR3 is TGTGCCAGCTTTGCCGCTCGGACAGGGGATACTGAAGCTTTCTTT.

V gene TRBV5-1 combines with J gene TRBJ2-1; 14 nucleotides match TRBD2. J gave up 8 bases and V 6 bases, and 10 bases lay outside the gene matches. The CDR3 spans 16 residues. Germline V gives CDR1 SGHRS, CDR2 YFSETQ. CDR3 amino acids: CASIAGTSGRVHEQFF. CDR3 coding DNA: TGCGCCAGCATCGCCGGGACTAGCGGGAGAGTGCATGAGCAGTTCTTC. The whole variable domain, remainder taken from reference TRBV5-1 and TRBJ2-1, is KAGVTQTPRYLIKTRGQQVTLSCSPISGHRSVSWYQQTPGQGLQFLFEYFSETQRNKGNFPGRFSGRQFSNSRSEMNVSTLELGDSALYLCASIAGTSGRVHEQFFGPGTRLTVL.

The V gene is TRBV4-1, the J gene TRBJ2-1, with D possibly TRBD1 on 6 matching bases. Trimming took off 2 bases at V and 1 base at J, with 18 bases between the two ends. Germline V gene lookup returns CDR1 MGHRA and CDR2 YSYEKL. This CDR3 is built from 18 residues. CDR3 DNA sequence: TGCGCCAGCAGCCAAACATCCGGGACAAGTACGTCCTACAATGAGCAGTTCTTC. Translating it yields CASSQTSGTSTSYNEQFF.

V is TRBV2 and J is TRBJ1-5; D gene ambiguous. The CDR3 has 19 amino acids. The V end was cut by 2 bases, the J end by 0 bases, with 20 bases between. From germline, CDR1 is SNHLY and CDR2 FYNNEI. CDR3 sequence: CASSELALEVLYSNQPQHF. CDR3 coding DNA: TGTGCCAGCAGTGAACTGGCCCTAGAGGTCCTTTATAGCAATCAGCCCCAGCATTTT.

The chain links TRBV5-6 to TRBJ2-3, with 7 bases identical to TRBD2. The V segment lost 0 bases and the J segment 1 base; nucleotides outside the gene matches: 2. Germline CDR1 and CDR2: SGHDT and YYEEEE. The length of the CDR3 is 15 residues. The CDR3 nucleotides read TGTGCCAGCAGCTTGGCGGGGAGGGGCACAGATACGCAGTATTTT. Its protein product is CASSLAGRGTDTQYF.

The gene calls are TRBV6-5 and TRBJ2-7; 8 bases fit TRBD1. The CDR3 is made up of 13 amino acids. V shed 5 bases and J 3 bases; nucleotides not matched to a gene: 3. Germline CDR1 MNHEY, CDR2 SVGAGI. The CDR3 loop reads CASSRTGSYEQYF. The CDR3 DNA is TGTGCCAGCAGTCGGACAGGGAGCTACGAGCAGTACTTC.